The 24 T cell receptor beta chains given below trace back to one sample, sequenced in a study of T-cell reconstitution after alpha-beta-depleted transplantation in children. Preparation of the TCRbeta library used unique molecular identifiers. In TCRdb, the PCR reads were re-called with MiXCR into one record per CDR3 protein. This table holds about 500,000 distinct CDR3 sequences, approximately 29% found once. The sample here was PBMCs from the stem cell graft donor, taken from the stem cell graft. The receptors were sampled from a human donor who donated a stem cell graft to a child with aplastic anemia.

The chain links TRBV5-6 to TRBJ1-2; 7 bases agree with TRBD1. V lost 4 bases to trimming and J lost 6 bases; unmatched junction nucleotides: 12. CDR1 and CDR2 (germline): SGHDT, YYEEEE. The CDR3 covers 15 residues. Written as DNA, the CDR3 is TGTGCCAGCAGCCTCAGACAGGGCATGACCAATGGCTACACCTTC. Protein: CASSLRQGMTNGYTF.

This clonotype was picked up a small number of times. The V gene is TRBV29-1, the J gene TRBJ2-7; D unresolved. V was cut by 0 bases and J by 4 bases, with 16 bases left in between. Germline V CDR1 and CDR2: SQVTM, ANQGSEA. This CDR3 is 15 amino acids long. The CDR3 is CSVEDASRPAYEQYF. In DNA form, the CDR3 reads TGCAGCGTTGAAGACGCCTCTAGACCCGCATACGAGCAGTACTTC.

A few counts support this clonotype. This chain uses TRBV12-3 or TRBV12-4 with TRBJ1-1; 9 bases match TRBD1. J was trimmed by 4 bases and V by 5 bases; bases with no gene match: 11. The CDR3 loop spans 16 amino acids. In DNA form, the CDR3 reads TGTGCCAGCAGTGCACAGGGGGCTGGGGCCCTCACTGAAGCTTTCTTT. The encoded protein is CASSAQGAGALTEAFF.

The chain couples TRBV15 to TRBJ2-6; 7 nucleotides agree with TRBD1. CDR1 is LNHNV and CDR2 is YYDKDF in the germline V gene (reference sequence). The CDR3 runs to 18 residues. The trim removed 1 base at V and 0 bases at J, leaving 6 bases unmatched. This chain's CDR3 is CATSRVPGQFSGANVLTF. DNA for the CDR3: TGTGCCACCAGCAGAGTCCCGGGACAGTTCTCTGGGGCCAACGTCCTGACTTTC.

This chain joins TRBV7-2 and TRBJ1-4; D is possibly TRBD1 (5 bases). The V end was cut by 1 base, the J end by 8 bases, with 11 bases between. The CDR3 totals 14 residues. CDR1 SGHTA and CDR2 FQGNSA come from the germline V gene. CDR3 amino acids: CASSLGAGREKLFF. In nucleotides, the CDR3 is TGTGCCAGCAGCTTAGGGGCAGGGCGCGAAAAACTGTTTTTT. Supplemented by reference TRBV7-2 and TRBJ1-4, the full variable domain reads GAGVSQSPSNKVTEKGKDVELRCDPISGHTALYWYRQSLGQGLEFLIYFQGNSAPDKSGLPSDRFSAERTGGSVSTLTIQRTQQEDSAVYLCASSLGAGREKLFFGSGTQLSVL.

The rearrangement links TRBV29-1 to TRBJ2-1; 8 bases align to TRBD2. The V segment lost 2 bases and the J segment 8 bases; nucleotides outside the gene matches: 5. Looked up from germline, CDR1 is SQVTM and CDR2 is ANQGSEA. The CDR3 totals 13 residues. The CDR3 reads CSVETGGRDEQFF. CDR3 DNA: TGCAGCGTTGAAACGGGAGGGCGCGATGAGCAGTTCTTC.

This chain uses TRBV12-3 or TRBV12-4 with TRBJ1-6, with D perhaps TRBD1 (5 bases). Trimming shortened V by 8 bases and J by 10 bases, and 15 bases separated the two germline ends. This CDR3 is 13 amino acids long. The CDR3 coding sequence is TGTGCCAGCTTGGGGGGGGTACGATCACCCCTCCACTTT. Residues: CASLGGVRSPLHF.

The chain links TRBV15 to TRBJ2-1, with 9 bases fitting TRBD2. J was trimmed by 2 bases and V by 3 bases; bases with no gene match: 2. The CDR3 contains 15 residues. The germline V gene encodes CDR1 LNHNV and CDR2 YYDKDF (reference sequence). The CDR3 protein is CATSSSSGAYNEQFF. The CDR3 DNA follows: TGTGCCACCAGCAGCTCTAGCGGGGCCTACAATGAGCAGTTCTTC.

The table lists this clonotype with a few counts. The V call is TRBV20-1, the J call TRBJ2-7; TRBD1 might be the D (5 bases). The CDR3 totals 13 residues. The V gene's germline CDR1 is DFQATT and CDR2 SNEGSKA (reference sequence). Between the trimmed V and J ends, which lost 6 bases and 2 bases, there was a span of 14 bases. In DNA, the CDR3 is TGCAGTGCCGTCGCCGGACAAACCTACGAGCAGTACTTC. It yields the protein CSAVAGQTYEQYF.

The V and J genes are TRBV4-1 and TRBJ2-1; 9 bases align to TRBD2. Germline V gene sequence: CDR1 MGHRA, CDR2 YSYEKL. After removal of 0 bases from V and 5 bases from J, the junction contained 8 bases not matched to a gene. The CDR3 covers 17 residues. The CDR3 region has the DNA TGCGCCAGCAGCCAAGATCCTAGCGGGGTCCTACACAATGAGCAGTTCTTC. This gives the protein CASSQDPSGVLHNEQFF.

This chain joins TRBV28 and TRBJ2-7; D possibly corresponds to TRBD2 (5 bases). From germline, CDR1 is MDHEN and CDR2 SYDVKM. Between the trimmed V and J ends, which lost 0 bases and 7 bases, there was a span of 7 bases. This CDR3 comprises 12 residues. In DNA, the CDR3 is TGTGCCAGCAGTTTATGGTCGGGGGAGCAGTACTTC. Residues: CASSLWSGEQYF.

The chain is built from TRBV5-1 and TRBJ2-2; perhaps TRBD1 as D (6 bases). The CDR3 has 19 residues. Germline loops: CDR1 SGHRS, CDR2 YFSETQ. Trimming shortened V by 1 base and J by 0 bases, and 19 bases separated the two germline ends. The CDR3 DNA reads as TGCGCCAGCAGCTTGCGGGTCGCCAGGGGTCGGGCGAACACCGGGGAGCTGTTTTTT. Translation gives CASSLRVARGRANTGELFF.

The J gene is TRBJ1-1, the V gene TRBV18, with D perhaps matching TRBD1 (5 bases). The CDR3 loop spans 15 amino acids. Germline V CDR1 and CDR2: KGHSH, LQKENI. V was shortened by 3 bases and J by 11 bases, with 22 bases between the two germline ends. The CDR3 coding sequence is TGTGCCAGCTCACCGTACAGGACGCCCGGGGGGGGTGCTTTCTTT. It specifies CASSPYRTPGGGAFF. Combining the CDR3 with reference TRBV18 and TRBJ1-1 gives the whole variable domain NAGVMQNPRHLVRRRGQEARLRCSPMKGHSHVYWYRQLPEEGLKFMVYLQKENIIDESGMPKERFSAEFPKEGPSILRIQQVVRGDSAAYFCASSPYRTPGGGAFFGQGTRLTVV.

This clonotype is a singleton in its sample. The rearrangement uses TRBV7-3 and TRBJ1-2; D gene uncertain. The CDR3 totals 13 residues. Germline V gives CDR1 SGHTA, CDR2 FQGTGA. Trimming stripped 0 bases from V and 8 bases from J, with 10 bases between. CDR3 bases: TGTGCCAGCAGCTTAACGGTGGCAGAGGGCTACACCTTC. It codes for CASSLTVAEGYTF.

The gene calls are TRBV20-1 and TRBJ2-3; 9 bases match TRBD1. There are 12 residues in the CDR3. V dropped 6 bases and J dropped 8; count of bases not matched to a gene: 6. In germline, CDR1 is DFQATT, CDR2 SNEGSKA (reference sequence). CDR3 in DNA: TGCAGTGCAAACAGGGGGCAGGGTACGCAGTATTTT. Encoded protein: CSANRGQGTQYF.

The gene calls are TRBV27 and TRBJ2-1; no definite D call. V dropped 3 bases and J dropped 5 bases, with 11 bases sitting between them. This CDR3 comprises 14 residues. Germline values: CDR1 MNHEY, CDR2 SMNVEV (reference sequence). The chain's CDR3 is CASSFTPRNNEQFF. Written as DNA, the CDR3 is TGTGCCAGCAGTTTTACCCCCAGGAACAATGAGCAGTTCTTC.

This rearrangement joins TRBV28 to TRBJ1-5; 8 bases agree with TRBD1. CDR1 is MDHEN, CDR2 SYDVKM, per germline. Trimming cost V 3 bases and J 4 bases; bases outside gene matches: 8. The CDR3 sequence is 16 residues long. The CDR3 region is CASSLNGQGRNQPQHF. The CDR3 bases are TGTGCCAGCAGTTTGAACGGACAGGGTCGAAATCAGCCCCAGCATTTT.

J is TRBJ1-4 and V is TRBV7-6, with a possible D match to TRBD1 (5 bases). CDR1 is SGHVS, CDR2 FNYEAQ, per germline. The CDR3 is made up of 16 amino acids. V lost 4 bases and J lost 5, with 17 bases in between. The CDR3 is CASSSGPGTRNEKLFF. The CDR3 nucleotides read TGTGCCAGCAGCTCAGGTCCAGGGACTCGGAATGAAAAACTGTTTTTT.

This clonotype appeared a single time. V usage is TRBV5-1 and J usage is TRBJ2-1, with D perhaps TRBD2 (6 bases). V was clipped by 0 bases and J by 14 bases, with 12 bases between them. Germline CDR1 reads SGHRS; CDR2 reads YFSETQ. This CDR3 has 12 amino acids. CDR3 amino acids: CASSLDRRDKFF. CDR3 coding DNA: TGCGCCAGCAGCTTGGATCGGCGGGATAAGTTCTTC.

This clonotype was seen a handful of times. The CDR3 coding sequence is TGTGCCAGTAGTTTGACGGGCGCCGGGCAGCCCCAGCATTTT. Its translation is CASSLTGAGQPQHF. V and J are TRBV19 and TRBJ1-5; no reliable D call. The germline V gene encodes CDR1 LNHDA and CDR2 SQIVND (reference sequence). Trimming left V 5 bases short and J 7 bases short, with 15 bases between. This CDR3 has 14 residues.

This clonotype was observed a few times. The chain employs TRBV20-1 and TRBJ1-4; D gene unclear. The V gene's germline CDR1 is DFQATT and CDR2 SNEGSKA (reference sequence). Trimming pared 6 bases from V and 4 bases from J, leaving 12 bases between. The CDR3 is made up of 13 amino acids. This chain's CDR3 is CSAQGWNNEKLFF. The CDR3 bases are TGCAGTGCCCAAGGGTGGAATAATGAAAAACTGTTTTTT.

V usage is TRBV18 and J usage is TRBJ2-5, with 8 nucleotides matching TRBD1. This CDR3 region has 15 residues. V lost 3 bases to trimming and J lost 5 bases; unmatched junction nucleotides: 8. Germline V gives CDR1 KGHSH, CDR2 LQKENI. The CDR3 bases are TGTGCCAGCTCACCTACCGGGACAGGCCAGGAGACCCAGTACTTC. This encodes CASSPTGTGQETQYF. Looking up the rest from reference TRBV18 and TRBJ2-5 gives the full variable domain: NAGVMQNPRHLVRRRGQEARLRCSPMKGHSHVYWYRQLPEEGLKFMVYLQKENIIDESGMPKERFSAEFPKEGPSILRIQQVVRGDSAAYFCASSPTGTGQETQYFGPGTRLLVL.

This sequence joins TRBV19 and TRBJ1-1, with 9 bases aligning to TRBD1. Per germline, CDR1 LNHDA and CDR2 SQIVND (reference sequence). Trimming at V came to 4 bases and at J to 0 bases, leaving 3 bases not matched to a gene. This CDR3 spans 15 amino acids. The CDR3, as DNA: TGTGCCAGTAGTAGAGGGACAGGGATGAACACTGAAGCTTTCTTT. It specifies CASSRGTGMNTEAFF.

J is TRBJ2-5 and V is TRBV15, with D tentatively TRBD1 (5 bases). CDR1 and CDR2 from the germline V gene are LNHNV and YYDKDF (reference sequence). This CDR3 comprises 15 residues. The V end lost 0 bases, the J end lost 3 bases, and 11 bases lay between the germline ends. The CDR3 coding sequence is TGTGCCACCAGCAGAGATAATTCAGGGAAAGAGACCCAGTACTTC. This gives the protein CATSRDNSGKETQYF.